This T cell receptor beta chain stems from a study of PD-1 blockade in classical Hodgkin lymphoma. The time point here: cycle 4 day 1 (C4D1), after less than 7 weeks of nivolumab. Relapses following autologous stem cell transplantation were seen in all patients, with brentuximab vedotin exposure varying. Thawed PBMCs underwent magnetic negative selection to yield purified CD4+ T cells. Findings of the study overall: Lower baseline TCR diversity was reported for newly diagnosed patients than for healthy donors. Complete responders matched newly diagnosed patients in baseline diversity.

Of note for this clone: Antigen specificity is unknown.

Profiling relied on immunoSEQ multiplex PCR, and the TCRdb table lists in-frame clones only, not all of them. The table lists approximately 31,000 clones, 80% to 90% of them singletons. Trimming cost V 0 bases and J 0 bases; bases outside gene matches: 0. Germline CDR1 is LNHNV and CDR2 is YYDKDF (reference sequence). This CDR3 region has 15 residues. The chain combines TRBV15 with TRBJ2-3; 7 bases line up with TRBD1. The sample consisted of CD4+ T cells from blood, taken before the fourth cycle of nivolumab. The receptor was isolated from a human donor with classical Hodgkin lymphoma. The CDR3: CATSREGQSTDTQYF. The CDR3 DNA is TGTGCCACCAGCAGAGAGGGACAGAGCACAGATACGCAGTATTTT.